This T cell receptor beta chain came from a study of OX40 agonist ivuxolimab in advanced cancers. The method was immunoSEQ multiplex PCR; TCRdb's version includes in-frame clones alone and lacks a portion of them. The sample lists fewer than 45,000 clones, roughly 84% seen once, with roughly a sixth in the top ten. The CDR3 is 16 residues long. Germline lookup yields CDR1 SGHTA and CDR2 FQGNSA. After removal of 5 bases from V and 0 bases from J, the junction contained 6 bases not matched to a gene. The chain combines TRBV7-2 with TRBJ2-3; 9 bases fit TRBD1. Sequencing was performed on CD4+ or CD8+ T cells sorted from blood, taken in a trial of the OX40 agonist ivuxolimab. This receptor was taken from an adult with an advanced solid tumor such as melanoma, head and neck, liver or kidney cancer. The CDR3: CASSHWTGVSTDTQYF. In DNA, the CDR3 is TGTGCCAGCAGCCATTGGACAGGGGTGAGCACAGATACGCAGTATTTT.